The 2 T cell receptor beta chains below all came from one sample that was sequenced in a study of blood T cell repertoires in COVID-19. Assay used: immunoSEQ multiplex PCR; TCRdb lists only in-frame clones, some missing. The sample consists of 350,000 to 450,000 clones, approximately 89% of them appearing once. The sequenced sample was PBMCs or T cells enriched from blood (not recorded which). The source is a woman aged 40-49 years who had been exposed to COVID-19.

CDR3 sequence: CASAQGGNTEAFF. CDR3 bases: TGTGCCAGTGCACAGGGGGGGAACACTGAAGCTTTCTTT. The chain joins TRBV19 to TRBJ1-1, with 8 positions matching TRBD1. The CDR3 covers 13 residues. CDR1 and CDR2 (germline): LNHDA, SQIVND (reference sequence). Germline trimming cut 8 bases from V and 1 base from J; bases unmatched to any gene: 3. Combining the CDR3 with reference TRBV19 and TRBJ1-1 gives the whole variable domain DGGITQSPKYLFRKEGQNVTLSCEQNLNHDAMYWYRQDPGQGLRLIYYSQIVNDFQKGDIAEGYSVSREKKESFPLTVTSAQKNPTAFYLCASAQGGNTEAFFGQGTRLTVV.

V and J are TRBV3-1 (or the pseudogene TRBV3-2) and TRBJ2-7; possible D gene TRBD1, 5 bases. Trimming shortened V by 0 bases and J by 2 bases, and 8 bases separated the two germline ends. The CDR3 consists of 14 residues. The germline V gene encodes CDR1 LGHDT and CDR2 YNNKEL (reference sequence). This CDR3 reads CASSQDRAPYEQYF. As DNA, the CDR3 is TGTGCCAGCAGCCAAGACAGGGCCCCCTACGAGCAGTACTTC.